This TCR beta chain originates from a study of T cell changes during pregnancy in multiple sclerosis. The germline CDR1 and CDR2 sequences are MDHEN and SYDVKM. CDR3 size: 16 residues. The V and J ends lost 1 base and 0 bases respectively, with 10 bases between them. This clone came up once. The data were produced by immunoSEQ multiplex PCR, yet TCRdb's version contains in-frame clones alone and is incomplete. The data show roughly 84,000 clones, 80% to 95% seen once. The input for sequencing was peripheral blood, taken in the third trimester of pregnancy. J is TRBJ1-3 and V is TRBV28; a possible D gene is TRBD1 (6 bases). The TCR comes from a female donor in good health, enrolled as a control in a pregnancy study. The DNA of the CDR3 is TGTGCCAGCAGTTTATTAGGGACAAGCTCTGGAAACACCATATATTTT. Protein product: CASSLLGTSSGNTIYF.